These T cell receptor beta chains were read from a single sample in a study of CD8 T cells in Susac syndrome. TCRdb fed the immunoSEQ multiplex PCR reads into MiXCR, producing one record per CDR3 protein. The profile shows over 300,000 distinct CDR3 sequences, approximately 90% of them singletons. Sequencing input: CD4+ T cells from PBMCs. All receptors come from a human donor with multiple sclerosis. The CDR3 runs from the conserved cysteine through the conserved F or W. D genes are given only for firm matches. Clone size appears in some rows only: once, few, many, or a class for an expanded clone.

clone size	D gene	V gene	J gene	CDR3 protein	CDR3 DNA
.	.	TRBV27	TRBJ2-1	CASSLRGPYNEQFF	TGTGCCAGCAGTTTACGGGGGCCCTACAATGAGCAGTTCTTC
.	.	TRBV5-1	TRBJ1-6	CASSLNRQTNSPLHF	TGCGCCAGCAGCTTGAATCGACAGACCAATTCACCCCTCCACTTT
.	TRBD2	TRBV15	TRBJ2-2	CATSRGLAGATGELFF	TGTGCCACCAGCAGAGGACTAGCGGGGGCCACCGGGGAGCTGTTTTTT
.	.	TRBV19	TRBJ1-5	CASRGSRATTQPQHF	TGTGCCAGTAGAGGGAGCCGGGCAACGACTCAGCCCCAGCATTTT
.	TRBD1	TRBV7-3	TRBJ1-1	CASSLTRDSTEAFF	TGTGCCAGCAGCTTAACCCGGGACAGTACTGAAGCTTTCTTT
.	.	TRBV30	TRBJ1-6	CAWSVRYSAWDTNNSPLHF	TGTGCCTGGAGTGTACGCTATTCGGCCTGGGACACTAATAATTCACCCCTCCACTTT
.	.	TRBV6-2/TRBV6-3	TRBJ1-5	CASSYDSTFNQPQHF	TGTGCCAGCAGTTACGACAGTACCTTCAATCAGCCCCAGCATTTT
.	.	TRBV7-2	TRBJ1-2	CASSLYRNGYTF	TGTGCCAGCAGCTTGTACAGAAACGGCTACACCTTC
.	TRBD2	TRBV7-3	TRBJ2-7	CASSLSLADEQYF	TGTGCCAGCAGCTTAAGTCTAGCGGACGAGCAGTACTTC
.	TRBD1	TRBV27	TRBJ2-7	CASSPLLGGDRVHEQYF	TGTGCCAGCAGCCCCCTGCTAGGGGGGGACAGGGTGCACGAGCAGTACTTC
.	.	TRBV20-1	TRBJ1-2	CSARDHGGRSYGYTF	TGCAGTGCTAGAGATCACGGGGGCCGAAGCTATGGCTACACCTTC
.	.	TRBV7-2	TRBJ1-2	CASSVGTVNYGYTF	TGTGCCAGCAGCGTAGGGACCGTGAACTATGGCTACACCTTC
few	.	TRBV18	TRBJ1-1	CASSQTANTEAFF	TGTGCCAGCTCTCAGACAGCAAACACTGAAGCTTTCTTT
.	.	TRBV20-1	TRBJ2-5	CSARDPRTAERETQYF	TGCAGTGCTAGAGATCCAAGGACAGCCGAACGAGAGACCCAGTACTTC
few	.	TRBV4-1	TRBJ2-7	CASSPTPPSGQYF	TGCGCCAGCAGCCCCACACCTCCCAGCGGGCAGTACTTC
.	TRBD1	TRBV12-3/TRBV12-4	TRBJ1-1	CASSRDRGATEAFF	TGTGCCAGCAGTCGAGACAGGGGCGCCACTGAAGCTTTCTTT
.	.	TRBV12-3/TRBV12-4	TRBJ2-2	CASSLRGTPTGELFF	TGTGCCAGCAGTTTAAGAGGGACTCCCACCGGGGAGCTTTTTTTT
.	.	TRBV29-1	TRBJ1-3	CSVGVGGGNTIYF	TGCAGCGTTGGCGTAGGTGGCGGAAACACCATATATTTT
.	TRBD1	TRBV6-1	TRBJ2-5	CASSSGTGEGETQYF	TGTGCCAGCAGTTCAGGGACAGGGGAAGGAGAGACCCAGTACTTC
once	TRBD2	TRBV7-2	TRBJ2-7	CASSNQGLAGTRYEQYF	TGTGCCAGCAGCAATCAAGGACTAGCGGGAACGCGGTACGAGCAGTACTTC
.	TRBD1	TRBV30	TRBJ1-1	CAWDRGPSVEAFF	TGTGCCTGGGACAGGGGGCCCTCGGTGGAAGCTTTCTTT
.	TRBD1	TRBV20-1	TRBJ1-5	CSAREGGADQPQHF	TGCAGTGCTAGGGAAGGGGGCGCGGATCAGCCCCAGCATTTT
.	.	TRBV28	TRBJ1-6	CASRRGSGSYNSPLHF	TGTGCCAGCAGGAGGGGGTCTGGGTCCTATAATTCACCCCTCCACTTT
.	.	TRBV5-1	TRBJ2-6	CASSLLIGGSGANVLTF	TGCGCCAGCAGCCTGCTTATTGGTGGCTCTGGGGCCAACGTCCTGACTTTC
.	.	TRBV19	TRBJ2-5	CASSAVGETQYF	TGTGCCAGTAGTGCTGTGGGGGAGACCCAGTACTTC
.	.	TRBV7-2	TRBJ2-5	CASSGRRTQYF	TGTGCCAGCAGCGGCAGGAGGACCCAGTACTTC
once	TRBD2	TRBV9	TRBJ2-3	CASSVAGTSGSTDTQYF	TGTGCCAGCAGCGTAGCCGGGACTAGCGGAAGCACAGATACGCAGTATTTT
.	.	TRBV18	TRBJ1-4	CASSPALSANEKLFF	TGTGCCAGCTCACCAGCGCTGTCAGCTAATGAAAAACTGTTTTTT
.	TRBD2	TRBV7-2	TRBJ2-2	CAARDGRFAGELFF	TGTGCCGCGAGGGACGGGAGGTTCGCCGGGGAGCTGTTTTTT
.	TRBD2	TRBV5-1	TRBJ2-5	CASSPTSGGGETQYF	TGCGCCAGCAGCCCAACTAGCGGGGGTGGTGAGACCCAGTACTTC
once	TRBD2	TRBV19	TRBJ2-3	CATKAFHGLAGDTQYF	TGTGCCACCAAGGCCTTTCACGGACTAGCCGGAGATACGCAGTATTTT
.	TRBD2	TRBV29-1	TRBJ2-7	CSVDAGGAIGEQYF	TGCAGCGTTGATGCGGGAGGAGCCATAGGCGAGCAGTACTTC
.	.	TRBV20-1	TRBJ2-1	CSALENINEQFF	TGCAGTGCTTTAGAGAACATCAATGAGCAGTTCTTC
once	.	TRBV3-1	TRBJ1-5	CASSQGLVGGQPQHF	TGTGCCAGCAGCCAAGGTTTAGTGGGGGGTCAGCCCCAGCATTTT
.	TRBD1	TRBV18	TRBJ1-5	CASSPSGQGQPQHF	TGTGCCAGCTCACCGTCGGGACAGGGTCAGCCCCAGCATTTT
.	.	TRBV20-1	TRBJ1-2	CSSRTLVTYGYTF	TGCAGTTCCAGAACTCTAGTAACCTATGGCTACACCTTC
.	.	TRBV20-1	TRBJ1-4	CSARGGEKLFF	TGCAGTGCTAGAGGGGGTGAAAAACTGTTTTTT
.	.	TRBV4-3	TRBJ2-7	CASSQDLQVGGSEQYF	TGCGCCAGCAGCCAAGATCTCCAGGTTGGGGGATCCGAGCAGTACTTC
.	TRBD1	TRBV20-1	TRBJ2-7	CSARTGQGNEQYF	TGCAGTGCTCGGACGGGACAGGGGAACGAGCAGTACTTC
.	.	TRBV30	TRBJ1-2	CAWNIPRTPWPSGYTF	TGTGCCTGGAACATTCCTCGGACGCCCTGGCCCTCTGGCTACACCTTC
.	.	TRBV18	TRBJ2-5	CASSPGTPETQYF	TGTGCCAGCTCACCAGGGACCCCGGAGACCCAGTACTTC